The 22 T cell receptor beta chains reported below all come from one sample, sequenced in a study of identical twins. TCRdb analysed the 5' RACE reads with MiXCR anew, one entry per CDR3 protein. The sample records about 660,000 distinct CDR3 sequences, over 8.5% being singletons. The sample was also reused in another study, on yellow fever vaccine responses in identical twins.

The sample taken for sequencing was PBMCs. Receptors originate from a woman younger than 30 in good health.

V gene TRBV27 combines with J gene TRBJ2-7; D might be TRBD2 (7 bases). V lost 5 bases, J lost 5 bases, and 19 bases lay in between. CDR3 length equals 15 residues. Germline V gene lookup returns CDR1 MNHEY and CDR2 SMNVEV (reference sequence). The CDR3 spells CASSPLGGLRDEQYF. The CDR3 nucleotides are TGTGCCAGCAGTCCACTGGGGGGGCTCCGGGACGAGCAGTACTTC.

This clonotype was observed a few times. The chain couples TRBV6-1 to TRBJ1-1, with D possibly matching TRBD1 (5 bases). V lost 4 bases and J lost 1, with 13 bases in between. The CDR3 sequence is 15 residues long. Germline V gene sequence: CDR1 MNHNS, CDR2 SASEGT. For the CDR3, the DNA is TGTGCCAGCAGTGTAAGGGGCGCGGGGAACACTGAAGCTTTCTTT. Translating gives CASSVRGAGNTEAFF.

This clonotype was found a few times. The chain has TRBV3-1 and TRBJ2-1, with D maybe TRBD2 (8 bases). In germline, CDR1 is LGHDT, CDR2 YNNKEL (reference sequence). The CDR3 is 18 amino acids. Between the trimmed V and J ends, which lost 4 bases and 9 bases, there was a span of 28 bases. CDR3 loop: CASSPQGSGSSGRGEQFF. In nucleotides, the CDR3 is TGTGCCAGCAGCCCACAGGGGAGCGGGAGTAGTGGGCGTGGTGAGCAGTTCTTC.

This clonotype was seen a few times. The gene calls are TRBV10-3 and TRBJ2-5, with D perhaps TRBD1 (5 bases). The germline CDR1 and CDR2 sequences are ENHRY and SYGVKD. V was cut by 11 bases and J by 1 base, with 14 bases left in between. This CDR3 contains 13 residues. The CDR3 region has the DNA TGTGCCGCAGTCAGACAGCTCCAAGAGACCCAGTACTTC. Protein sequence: CAAVRQLQETQYF.

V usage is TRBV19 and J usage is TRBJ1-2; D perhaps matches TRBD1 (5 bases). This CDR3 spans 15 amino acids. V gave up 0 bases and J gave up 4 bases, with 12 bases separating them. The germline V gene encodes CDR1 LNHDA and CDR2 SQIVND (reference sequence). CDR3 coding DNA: TGTGCCAGTAGTATAGACCGACAGTCTTTCTATGGCTACACCTTC. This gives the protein CASSIDRQSFYGYTF. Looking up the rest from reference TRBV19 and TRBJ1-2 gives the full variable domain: DGGITQSPKYLFRKEGQNVTLSCEQNLNHDAMYWYRQDPGQGLRLIYYSQIVNDFQKGDIAEGYSVSREKKESFPLTVTSAQKNPTAFYLCASSIDRQSFYGYTFGSGTRLTVV.

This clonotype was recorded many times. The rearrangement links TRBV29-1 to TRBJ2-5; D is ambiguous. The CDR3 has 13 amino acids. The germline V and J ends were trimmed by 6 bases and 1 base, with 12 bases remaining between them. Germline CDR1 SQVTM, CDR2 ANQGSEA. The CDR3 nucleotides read TGCAGCGTGGGCCGAGTGGCCCAAGAGACCCAGTACTTC. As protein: CSVGRVAQETQYF.

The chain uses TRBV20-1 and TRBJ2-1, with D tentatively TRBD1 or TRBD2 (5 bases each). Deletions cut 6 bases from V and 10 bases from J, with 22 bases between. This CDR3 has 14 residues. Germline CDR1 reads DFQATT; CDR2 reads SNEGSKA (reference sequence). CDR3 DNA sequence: TGCAGTGCCCCCCGGGACGGACTGGTATTCGAGCAGTTCTTC. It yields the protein CSAPRDGLVFEQFF.

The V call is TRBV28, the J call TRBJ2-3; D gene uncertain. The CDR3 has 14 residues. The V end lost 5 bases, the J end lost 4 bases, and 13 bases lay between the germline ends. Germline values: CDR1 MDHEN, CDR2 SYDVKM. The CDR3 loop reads CASSTRTGPDTQYF. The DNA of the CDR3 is TGTGCCAGCAGTACCCGGACCGGCCCAGATACGCAGTATTTT.

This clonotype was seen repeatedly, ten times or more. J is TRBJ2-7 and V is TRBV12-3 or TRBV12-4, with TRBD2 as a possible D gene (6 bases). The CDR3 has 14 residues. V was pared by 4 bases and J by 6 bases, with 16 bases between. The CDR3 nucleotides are TGTGCCAGCAGTTACGGACTACCCCCTACCGAGCAGTACTTC. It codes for CASSYGLPPTEQYF.

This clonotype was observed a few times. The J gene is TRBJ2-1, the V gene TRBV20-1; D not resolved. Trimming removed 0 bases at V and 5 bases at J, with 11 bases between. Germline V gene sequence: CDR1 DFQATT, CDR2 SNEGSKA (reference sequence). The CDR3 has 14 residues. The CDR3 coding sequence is TGCAGTGCTAGAGATCTGGTACGAAACAATGAGCAGTTCTTC. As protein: CSARDLVRNNEQFF.

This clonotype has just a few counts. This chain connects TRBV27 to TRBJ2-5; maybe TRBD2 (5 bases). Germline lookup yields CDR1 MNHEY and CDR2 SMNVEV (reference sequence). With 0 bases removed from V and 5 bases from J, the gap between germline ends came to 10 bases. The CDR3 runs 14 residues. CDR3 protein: CASSLSDGIETQYF. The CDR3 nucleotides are TGTGCCAGCAGTTTATCGGACGGGATCGAGACCCAGTACTTC.

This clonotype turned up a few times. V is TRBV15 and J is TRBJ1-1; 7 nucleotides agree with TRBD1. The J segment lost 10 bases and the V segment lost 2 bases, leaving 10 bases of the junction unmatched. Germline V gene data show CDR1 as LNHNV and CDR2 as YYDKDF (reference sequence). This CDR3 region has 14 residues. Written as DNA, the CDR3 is TGTGCCACCAGCAGACCTCGACAGGGAGATTTAGCTTTCTTT. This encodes CATSRPRQGDLAFF.

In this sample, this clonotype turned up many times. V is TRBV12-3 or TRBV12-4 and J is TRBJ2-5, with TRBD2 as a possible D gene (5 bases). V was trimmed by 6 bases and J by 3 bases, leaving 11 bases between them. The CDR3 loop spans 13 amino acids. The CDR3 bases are TGTGCCAGCAGGATCGGGGTCAAAGAGACCCAGTACTTC. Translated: CASRIGVKETQYF.

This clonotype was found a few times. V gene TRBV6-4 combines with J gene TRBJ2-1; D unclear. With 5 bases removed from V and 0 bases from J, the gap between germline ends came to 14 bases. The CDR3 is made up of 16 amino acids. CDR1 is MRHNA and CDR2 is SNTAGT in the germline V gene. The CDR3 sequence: CASSYEHSSSYNEQFF. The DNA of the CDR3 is TGTGCCAGCAGTTACGAACACTCGAGCTCCTACAATGAGCAGTTCTTC.

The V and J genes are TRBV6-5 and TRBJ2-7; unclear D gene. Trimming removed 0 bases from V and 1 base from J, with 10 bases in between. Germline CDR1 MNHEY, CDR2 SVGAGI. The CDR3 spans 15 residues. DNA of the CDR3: TGTGCCAGCAGTTACTCGCGAGGCACTTCCTACGAGCAGTACTTC. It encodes CASSYSRGTSYEQYF.

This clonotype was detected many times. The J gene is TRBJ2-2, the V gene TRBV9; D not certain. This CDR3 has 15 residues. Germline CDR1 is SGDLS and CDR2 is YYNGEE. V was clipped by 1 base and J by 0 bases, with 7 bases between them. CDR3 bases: TGTGCCAGCAGCGTATCGGCATCGAACACCGGGGAGCTGTTTTTT. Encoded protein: CASSVSASNTGELFF.

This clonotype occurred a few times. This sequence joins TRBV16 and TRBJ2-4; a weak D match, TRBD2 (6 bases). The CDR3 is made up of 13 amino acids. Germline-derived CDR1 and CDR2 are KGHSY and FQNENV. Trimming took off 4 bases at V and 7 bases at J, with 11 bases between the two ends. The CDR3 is CASSPGDRNIQYF. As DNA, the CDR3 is TGTGCCAGCAGCCCGGGGGATCGGAACATTCAGTACTTC.

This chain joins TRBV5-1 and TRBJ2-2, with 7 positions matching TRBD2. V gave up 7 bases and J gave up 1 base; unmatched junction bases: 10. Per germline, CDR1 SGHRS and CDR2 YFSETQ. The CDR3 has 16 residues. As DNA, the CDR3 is TGCGCCAGCGAGGCGGGAGAAGGGAAGAACACCGGGGAGCTGTTTTTT. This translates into CASEAGEGKNTGELFF.

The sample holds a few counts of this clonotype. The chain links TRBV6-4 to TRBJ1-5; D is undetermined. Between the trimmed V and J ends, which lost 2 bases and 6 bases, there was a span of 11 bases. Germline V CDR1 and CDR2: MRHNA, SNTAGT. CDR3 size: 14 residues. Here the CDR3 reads CASSDPSPSQPQHF. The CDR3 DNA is TGTGCCAGCAGTGACCCCTCCCCCAGTCAGCCCCAGCATTTT.

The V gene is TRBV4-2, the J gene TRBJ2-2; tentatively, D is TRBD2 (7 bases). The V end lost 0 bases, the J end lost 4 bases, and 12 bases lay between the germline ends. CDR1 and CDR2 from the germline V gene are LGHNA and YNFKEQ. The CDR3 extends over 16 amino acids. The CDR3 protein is CASSQEVGGGTGELFF. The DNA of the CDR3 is TGTGCCAGCAGCCAAGAGGTGGGAGGGGGCACCGGGGAGCTGTTTTTT.

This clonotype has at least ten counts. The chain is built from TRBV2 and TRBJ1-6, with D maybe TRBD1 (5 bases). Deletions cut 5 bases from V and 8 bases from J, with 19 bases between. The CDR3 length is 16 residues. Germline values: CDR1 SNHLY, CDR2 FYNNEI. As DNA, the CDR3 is TGTGCCAGCAGTCCCGGGACCGCGGCCGCGGATTCACCCCTCCACTTT. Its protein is CASSPGTAAADSPLHF.

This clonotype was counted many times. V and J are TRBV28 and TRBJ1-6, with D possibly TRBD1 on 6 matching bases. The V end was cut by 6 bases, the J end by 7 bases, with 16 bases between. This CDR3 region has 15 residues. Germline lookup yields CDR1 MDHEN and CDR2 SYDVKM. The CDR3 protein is CASSPVRGVNSPLHF. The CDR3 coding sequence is TGTGCCAGCAGCCCAGTCAGGGGTGTGAATTCACCCCTCCACTTT.